One and the same sample provided the 16 T cell receptor beta chains below, sequenced in a study of T cell responses to AZD1222 COVID-19 vaccine. Here immunoSEQ multiplex PCR was the method, and the copy in TCRdb shows in-frame clones only, minus some. The sample lists roughly 140,000 clones, approximately 90% occurring once. The material was peripheral blood, obtained 28 days after the second AZD1222 dose. These TCRs come from an adult who received the AZD1222 COVID-19 vaccine.

The chain uses TRBV12-3 or TRBV12-4 and TRBJ2-7; D gene ambiguous. Deletions cut 8 bases from V and 3 bases from J, with 11 bases between. The CDR3 runs to 12 residues. CDR3 in amino acids: CASGLDGYEQYF. The CDR3 DNA sequence: TGTGCCAGCGGCTTGGACGGCTACGAGCAGTACTTC.

The chain has TRBV5-1 and TRBJ1-1; D might be TRBD1 (6 bases). Germline CDR1 is SGHRS and CDR2 is YFSETQ. Trimming shortened V by 2 bases and J by 1 base, and 15 bases separated the two germline ends. The CDR3 is 16 residues long. The CDR3 nucleotides read TGCGCCAGCAGCTTTCATGCGGGGACATCGAACACTGAAGCTTTCTTT. Residues: CASSFHAGTSNTEAFF.

The gene calls are TRBV10-3 and TRBJ2-3; D not resolved. V lost 0 bases, J lost 1 base, and 20 bases lay in between. CDR1 and CDR2 from the germline V gene are ENHRY and SYGVKD. CDR3 length: 19 residues. CDR3 in amino acids: CAISESTVIGRMGTDTQYF. CDR3 DNA: TGTGCCATCAGTGAGTCGACGGTAATAGGGCGTATGGGCACAGATACGCAGTATTTT.

The CDR3 sequence: CASSLGSGSPLHF. In DNA form, the CDR3 reads TGTGCCAGCAGCTTAGGTTCTGGATCACCCCTCCACTTT. The genes are TRBV7-9 and TRBJ1-6, with unresolved D. The CDR3 spans 13 residues. Trimming shortened V by 1 base and J by 10 bases, and 8 bases separated the two germline ends. The germline CDR1 and CDR2 sequences are SEHNR and FQNEAQ (reference sequence). Complete variable domain (other parts from reference TRBV7-9 and TRBJ1-6): DTGVSQNPRHKITKRGQNVTFRCDPISEHNRLYWYRQTLGQGPEFLTYFQNEAQLEKSRLLSDRFSAERPKGSFSTLEIQRTEQGDSAMYLCASSLGSGSPLHFGNGTRLTVT.

J is TRBJ2-3 and V is TRBV5-1; D is ambiguous. The V gene's germline CDR1 is SGHRS and CDR2 YFSETQ. V lost 1 base to trimming and J lost 7 bases, with 16 bases between them. The CDR3 sequence is 15 residues long. CDR3 amino acids: CASSLSPVAPNTQYF. CDR3 DNA sequence: TGCGCCAGCAGCTTGTCGCCAGTTGCCCCCAATACGCAGTATTTT.

The rearrangement joins TRBV7-9 to TRBJ1-3; a possible D gene is TRBD1 (5 bases). This CDR3 has 15 amino acids. The V gene's germline CDR1 is SEHNR and CDR2 FQNEAQ (reference sequence). The V and J ends lost 1 base and 0 bases respectively, with 7 bases between them. The CDR3 coding sequence is TGTGCCAGCAGCTTAGGACAGAGCTCTGGAAACACCATATATTTT. Its translation: CASSLGQSSGNTIYF.

J is TRBJ1-3 and V is TRBV6-5; no clear D gene. V lost 10 bases and J 7 bases, leaving 11 bases between the germline ends. The germline V gene encodes CDR1 MNHEY and CDR2 SVGAGI. This CDR3 is 11 amino acids long. DNA for the CDR3: TGTGCCACCCAGGACCTGAACACCATATATTTT. It codes for CATQDLNTIYF.

The J gene is TRBJ2-1, the V gene TRBV10-1; D remains ambiguous. Germline V lookup: CDR1 WNHNN, CDR2 SYGVQD (reference sequence). Trimming took off 3 bases at V and 8 bases at J, with 11 bases between the two ends. The CDR3 extends over 13 amino acids. This chain's CDR3 is CASSERSRDEQFF. In nucleotides, the CDR3 is TGCGCCAGCAGTGAAAGGAGTAGGGATGAGCAGTTCTTC.

The CDR3 protein is CASTTTGTGDSPLHF. The CDR3 region has the DNA TGTGCCAGTACTACGACAGGTACAGGTGATTCACCCCTCCACTTT. The V call is TRBV19, the J call TRBJ1-6; the D gene is possibly TRBD1 (6 bases). Germline assignment: CDR1 LNHDA and CDR2 SQIVND (reference sequence). Trimming removed 7 bases at V and 8 bases at J, with 18 bases between. This CDR3 region has 15 residues.

V is TRBV19 and J is TRBJ1-6, with D possibly matching TRBD1 (6 bases). Per the germline V gene, CDR1 is LNHDA and CDR2 is SQIVND (reference sequence). V lost 4 bases and J 9 bases, leaving 19 bases between the germline ends. The CDR3 is 16 residues long. The chain's CDR3 is CASSRGGGGEVSPLHF. DNA for the CDR3: TGTGCCAGTAGTAGAGGAGGAGGGGGAGAAGTTTCACCCCTCCACTTT.

The chain joins TRBV18 to TRBJ1-1; D might be TRBD1 (6 bases). With 2 bases removed from V and 0 bases from J, the gap between germline ends came to 13 bases. Germline CDR1 and CDR2: KGHSH and LQKENI. This CDR3 is built from 16 residues. The CDR3 protein is CASSPAGDRMNTEAFF. CDR3 nucleotide sequence: TGTGCCAGCTCACCAGCAGGGGATAGAATGAACACTGAAGCTTTCTTT.

The genes are TRBV11-2 and TRBJ1-4, with D perhaps TRBD1 (5 bases). V was pared by 7 bases and J by 2 bases, with 20 bases between. The CDR3 loop spans 17 amino acids. Germline V lookup: CDR1 SGHAT, CDR2 FQNNGV. In DNA, the CDR3 is TGTGCCAGCACCCTCGGGGTCGGGGCGAGCACTAATGAAAAACTGTTTTTT. This translates into CASTLGVGASTNEKLFF.

The V call is TRBV7-8, the J call TRBJ2-7; either TRBD1 or TRBD2 may fit D (5 bases each). The V gene lost 2 bases and the J gene lost 3 bases, with 11 bases spanning the gap. The CDR3 consists of 14 residues. Germline lookup yields CDR1 SGHVS and CDR2 FQNEAQ. CDR3 bases: TGTGCCAGCAGCTTAAATACAGGAGGCTACGAGCAGTACTTC. Translated, it gives CASSLNTGGYEQYF.

This chain connects TRBV5-6 to TRBJ1-1, with D possibly TRBD1 on 5 matching bases. The CDR3 consists of 15 residues. Germline CDR1 is SGHDT and CDR2 is YYEEEE. Trimming removed 0 bases from V and 1 base from J, with 10 bases in between. The CDR3 loop is CASSLVETANTEAFF. CDR3 sequence (DNA): TGTGCCAGCAGCTTGGTAGAGACAGCGAACACTGAAGCTTTCTTT.

The chain uses TRBV7-9 and TRBJ1-4; tentative D call: TRBD1 (6 bases). The germline gives CDR1 SEHNR, CDR2 FQNEAQ (reference sequence). V shed 0 bases and J shed 8 bases, with 13 bases lying between them. The CDR3 is 15 amino acids. The CDR3 DNA reads as TGTGCCAGCAGCTTAGCGGGAGGGGGTGACGAAAAACTGTTTTTT. Encoded protein: CASSLAGGGDEKLFF.

The V call is TRBV5-6, the J call TRBJ2-3; 9 bases align to TRBD2. The germline V gene has CDR1 SGHDT and CDR2 YYEEEE. CDR3 length: 15 amino acids. Germline trimming cut 6 bases from V and 7 bases from J; bases unmatched to any gene: 12. CDR3 amino acids: CASNLGLAGRNTQYF. The CDR3 nucleotides read TGTGCCAGCAACCTAGGGCTAGCGGGAAGAAATACGCAGTATTTT.